These T cell receptor beta chains were read from a single sample in a study of glioma-infiltrating T cells after dendritic cell vaccination. Here immunoSEQ multiplex PCR was the method, and the copy in TCRdb shows in-frame clones only, minus some. The sample contains more than 70,000 clones, around nine tenths of which appear only once. The sequencing here drew on blood, taken after dendritic cell vaccination. All receptors derive from a human donor with glioblastoma. Each CDR3 is given with its conserved first and last residue. The D gene is left open where the match is weak. The size of a clone is reported for some rows only, either as once, few or many, or as a class for expanded clones.

abundance | j_gene | d_gene | v_gene | CDR3nt | CDR3aa
- | TRBJ2-1 | TRBD2 | TRBV6-5 | TGTGCCAGCAGTTACAGGGGACTAGCGGTCAATGAGCAGTTCTTC | CASSYRGLAVNEQFF
few | TRBJ2-5 | - | TRBV13 | TGTGCCAGCAGCTTCGGGGGATTAGGAAAAGAGACCCAGTACTTC | CASSFGGLGKETQYF
- | TRBJ2-7 | - | TRBV28 | TGTGCCAGCAGTTTGGCTAGCCCATACGAGCAGTACTTC | CASSLASPYEQYF
- | TRBJ2-5 | TRBD2 | TRBV4-2 | TGTGCCAGCAGCCATTTAGCGGGAGGGCCGGAGACCCAGTACTTC | CASSHLAGGPETQYF
- | TRBJ2-7 | - | TRBV6-1 | TGTGCCAGCACCAAAGACTATGCCTCCTACGAGCAGTACTTC | CASTKDYASYEQYF
- | TRBJ2-5 | TRBD2 | TRBV5-1 | TGCGCCAGCAGCATTCGACTAGCGGGAGGTCGGGAGACCCAGTACTTC | CASSIRLAGGRETQYF
- | TRBJ1-2 | TRBD1 | TRBV5-1 | TGCGCCAGCAGCTCGGACAGGGGGACCTATGGCTACACCTTC | CASSSDRGTYGYTF
- | TRBJ2-7 | TRBD2 | TRBV4-2 | TGTGCCAGCAGCCACGGGACTACCTACGAGCAGTACTTC | CASSHGTTYEQYF
- | TRBJ2-7 | - | TRBV2 | TGTGCCAGCAGAGACAGCATTTCCTACGAGCAGTACTTC | CASRDSISYEQYF
few | TRBJ2-3 | TRBD1 | TRBV10-3 | TGTGCCATCAGACCGACAGGGGAGAACACAGATACGCAGTATTTT | CAIRPTGENTDTQYF
- | TRBJ1-2 | TRBD1 | TRBV4-1 | TGCGCCAGCAGCCAATTGCAGGGGGTGGGTTATGGCTACACCTTC | CASSQLQGVGYGYTF
- | TRBJ2-7 | TRBD1 | TRBV28 | TGTGCCAGCAGTTTGGGGACAGGGCACTACGAGCAGTACTTC | CASSLGTGHYEQYF
- | TRBJ1-1 | - | TRBV7-9 | TGTGCCAGCAGCTTAGCGGGAGGACTTGGAGCTTTCTTT | CASSLAGGLGAFF
- | TRBJ1-2 | - | TRBV7-2 | TGTGCCAGCAGCTTAGATCGAGGATATGGCTACACCTTC | CASSLDRGYGYTF
- | TRBJ1-3 | - | TRBV5-1 | TGCGCCAGCAGCGCCGGACGGGAAGGAAACACCATATATTTT | CASSAGREGNTIYF
- | TRBJ2-5 | TRBD1 | TRBV18 | TGTGCCAGCTCTCCGACAGGGGATTGGGAGACCCAGTACTTC | CASSPTGDWETQYF
- | TRBJ1-1 | - | TRBV29-1 | TGCAGCGCTGAACAGATGAACACTGAAGCTTTCTTT | CSAEQMNTEAFF
- | TRBJ2-1 | - | TRBV7-2 | TGTGCCAGCAGCCGCGTTTCCGGTAATGAGCAGTTCTTC | CASSRVSGNEQFF
- | TRBJ2-1 | TRBD1 | TRBV14 | TGTGCCAGCAGCCAAGATTACAGGGGTGGTGAGCAGTTCTTC | CASSQDYRGGEQFF
- | TRBJ2-7 | TRBD2 | TRBV7-2 | TGTGCCAGCAGCTCTTCTCGTCGAATAGCGGGAGAAGAGCAGTACTTC | CASSSSRRIAGEEQYF
once | TRBJ1-2 | TRBD1 | TRBV7-9 | TGTGCCAGCAGCTTCTTTAGAGGGACAGCGGGCTACACCTTC | CASSFFRGTAGYTF
- | TRBJ2-3 | TRBD2 | TRBV7-9 | TGTGCCAGCAGCTTTTATAGCGGGACGGCCGGGGATACGCAGTATTTT | CASSFYSGTAGDTQYF
- | TRBJ1-2 | - | TRBV5-1 | TGCGCCAGCAGCTTGTTAGGGCGGGACTATGGCTACACCTTC | CASSLLGRDYGYTF
- | TRBJ1-2 | TRBD1 | TRBV2 | TGTGCCAGCGTCCAGGGGGTGAACTATGGCTACACCTTC | CASVQGVNYGYTF
- | TRBJ2-7 | TRBD2 | TRBV11-2 | TGTGCCAGCAGCCCACAAGGCGGGAGCAGGGACGAGCAGTACTTC | CASSPQGGSRDEQYF
- | TRBJ2-1 | - | TRBV7-9 | TGTGCCAGCAGCTCCGTTGAGCGCGAGCAGTTCTTC | CASSSVEREQFF
- | TRBJ2-6 | - | TRBV5-1 | TGCGCCAGCAGCTTCTGGCTCTCTGGGGCCAACGTCCTGACTTTC | CASSFWLSGANVLTF
- | TRBJ2-7 | - | TRBV7-9 | TGTGCCAGCAGCCAACCGGGACAACCCTACGAGCAGTACTTC | CASSQPGQPYEQYF
- | TRBJ2-3 | - | TRBV2 | TGTGCCAGCAGAAGCAGCACAGATACGCAGTATTTT | CASRSSTDTQYF
- | TRBJ1-5 | - | TRBV2 | TGTGCCAGCAGTCGATCGGGGGGACTTGCAAATCAGCCCCAGCATTTT | CASSRSGGLANQPQHF
- | TRBJ1-5 | - | TRBV7-2 | TGTGCCAGCAGCCCCGGGGGACGGAGCAATCAGCCCCAGCATTTT | CASSPGGRSNQPQHF
- | TRBJ1-3 | - | TRBV5-1 | TGCGCCAGCAGCTTTCAGGGTTGGTCTGGAAACACCATATATTTT | CASSFQGWSGNTIYF
- | TRBJ1-1 | - | TRBV6-1 | TGTGCCAGCACCGTAGGGGCCCTGCAAGCTTTCTTT | CASTVGALQAFF
- | TRBJ1-1 | - | TRBV28 | TGTGCCAGCTTAGGACAAATAGGTGCTGAAGCTTTCTTT | CASLGQIGAEAFF
- | TRBJ2-2 | - | TRBV2 | TGTGCCAGCAGTCGGACAGACCCGACCGGGGAGCTGTTTTTT | CASSRTDPTGELFF
- | TRBJ1-6 | TRBD1 | TRBV6-1 | TGTGCCAGCAGTGGAGGGACAGGTAGCTCCTATAATTCACCCCTCCACTTT | CASSGGTGSSYNSPLHF
- | TRBJ2-7 | TRBD1 | TRBV5-1 | TGCGCCAGCAGCTTACAGGGGTCTCGAGAGCAGTACTTC | CASSLQGSREQYF
- | TRBJ2-7 | TRBD1 | TRBV29-1 | TGCAGCGTTGAAGACCCGGGCAGGGGGAACTACGAGCAGTACTTC | CSVEDPGRGNYEQYF
- | TRBJ1-3 | - | TRBV6-6 | TGTGCCAGCACAACGAGAGAGTCTGGAAACACCATATATTTT | CASTTRESGNTIYF
- | TRBJ1-5 | - | TRBV7-2 | TGTGCCAGCAGCCCACGGAATCAGCCCCAGCATTTT | CASSPRNQPQHF
- | TRBJ1-2 | - | TRBV7-2 | TGTGCCAGCAGCCCAGGGGCAGGGTATGGCTACACCTTC | CASSPGAGYGYTF
- | TRBJ2-3 | TRBD2 | TRBV28 | TGTGCCAGCCGATCTCTTTTAGCGGGCTGGGCAGATACGCAGTATTTT | CASRSLLAGWADTQYF
- | TRBJ1-3 | - | TRBV7-9 | TGTGCCAGCAGCTTACGGAGGCGCTCTGGAAACACCATATATTTT | CASSLRRRSGNTIYF
- | TRBJ2-5 | - | TRBV25-1 | TGTGCCAGCAGTGAATGGGTAGGGGAAGAGACCCAGTACTTC | CASSEWVGEETQYF
- | TRBJ1-5 | - | TRBV7-2 | TGTGCCAGCAGCTTGTACAGGGACCAGCCCCAGCATTTT | CASSLYRDQPQHF
- | TRBJ2-6 | TRBD2 | TRBV7-7 | TGTGCCAGCAGCCCTGTTAGGGGCGGGGGGAACTCTGGGGCCAACGTCCTGACTTTC | CASSPVRGGGNSGANVLTF
- | TRBJ2-5 | - | TRBV28 | TGTGCCAGCAGTTTTAACAGGGCCCCTTCGCAAGAGACCCAGTACTTC | CASSFNRAPSQETQYF
- | TRBJ2-2 | - | TRBV7-9 | TGTGCCAGCAGCTTCCCAGGGGTCACCGGGGAGCTGTTTTTT | CASSFPGVTGELFF
- | TRBJ2-1 | - | TRBV18 | TGTGCCAGCTCACCCCGGCATGGAGGGATTAATGAGCAGTTCTTC | CASSPRHGGINEQFF
- | TRBJ2-1 | TRBD2 | TRBV9 | TGTGCCAGCAGCACCTTAGCGGGAGGGCCGGGAAATGAGCAGTTCTTC | CASSTLAGGPGNEQFF